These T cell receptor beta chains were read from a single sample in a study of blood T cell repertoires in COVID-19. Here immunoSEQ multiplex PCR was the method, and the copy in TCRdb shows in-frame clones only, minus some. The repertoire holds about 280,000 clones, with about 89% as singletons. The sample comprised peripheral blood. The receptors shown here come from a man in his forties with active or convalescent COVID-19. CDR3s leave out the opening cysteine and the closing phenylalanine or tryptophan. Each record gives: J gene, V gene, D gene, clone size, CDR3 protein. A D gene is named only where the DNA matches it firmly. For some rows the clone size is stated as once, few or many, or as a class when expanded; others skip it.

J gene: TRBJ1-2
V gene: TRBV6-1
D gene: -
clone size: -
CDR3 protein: ASSEVTGSYNYGYT

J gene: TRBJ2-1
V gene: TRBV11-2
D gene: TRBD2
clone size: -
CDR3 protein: ASSLGGLASSYNEQF

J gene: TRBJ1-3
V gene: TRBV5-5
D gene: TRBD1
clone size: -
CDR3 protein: ASKAEGAWGTIY

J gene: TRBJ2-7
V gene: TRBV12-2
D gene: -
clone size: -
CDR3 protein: ASRLGCSRPRRGPYEQY

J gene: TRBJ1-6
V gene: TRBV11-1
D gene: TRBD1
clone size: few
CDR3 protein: ASSLGQGTGSPLH

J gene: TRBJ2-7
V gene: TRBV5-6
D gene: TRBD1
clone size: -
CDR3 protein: ASSFVWDRGVYEQY

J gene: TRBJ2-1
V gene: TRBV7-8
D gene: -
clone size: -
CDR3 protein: ASSPGKSSYNEQF

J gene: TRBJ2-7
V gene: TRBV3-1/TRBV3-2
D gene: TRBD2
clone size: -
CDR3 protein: ASSQDILAGGYEQY

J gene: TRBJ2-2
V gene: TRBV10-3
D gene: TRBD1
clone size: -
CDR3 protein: AISDRANTGELF

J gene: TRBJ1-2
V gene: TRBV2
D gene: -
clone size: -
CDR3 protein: ANKQGDYGYT

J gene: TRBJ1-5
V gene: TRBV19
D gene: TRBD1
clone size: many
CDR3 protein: ASSKTGGVQPQH

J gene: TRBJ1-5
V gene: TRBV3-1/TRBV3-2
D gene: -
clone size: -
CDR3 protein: ASSQGGENQPQH

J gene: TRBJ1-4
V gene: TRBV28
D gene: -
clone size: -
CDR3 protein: ASSPSTNEKLF

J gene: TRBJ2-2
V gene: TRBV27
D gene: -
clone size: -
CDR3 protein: ASSLGLVPGELF

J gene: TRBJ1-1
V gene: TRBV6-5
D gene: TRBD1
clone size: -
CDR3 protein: ASSRTGDLIFEAF

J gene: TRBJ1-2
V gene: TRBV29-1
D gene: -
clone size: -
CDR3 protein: SVGGKSHGYT

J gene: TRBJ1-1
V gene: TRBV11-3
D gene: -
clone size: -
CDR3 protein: ASSFLGTPHEAF

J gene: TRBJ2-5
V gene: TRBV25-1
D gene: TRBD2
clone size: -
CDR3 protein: ASSDPGLAGGETQY

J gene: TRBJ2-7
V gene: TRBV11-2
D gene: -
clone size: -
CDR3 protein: ASSLDAAHYEQY

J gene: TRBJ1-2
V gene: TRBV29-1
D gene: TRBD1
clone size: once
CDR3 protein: SAGQDNYGYT

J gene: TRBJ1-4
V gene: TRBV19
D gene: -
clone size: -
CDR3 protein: ASSPHTTTNEKLF

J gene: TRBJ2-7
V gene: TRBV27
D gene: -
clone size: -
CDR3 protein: ASSLGSGRYEQY

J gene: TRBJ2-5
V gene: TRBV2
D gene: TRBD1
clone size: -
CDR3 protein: ASSVDRGGETQY

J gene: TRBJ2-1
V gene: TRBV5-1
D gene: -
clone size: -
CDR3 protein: ASSLTASSSYNEQF

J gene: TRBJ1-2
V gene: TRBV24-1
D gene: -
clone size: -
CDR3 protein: ATSDLSRGYGYT

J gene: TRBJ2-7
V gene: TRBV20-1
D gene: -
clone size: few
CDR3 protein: SGAAGHEQY

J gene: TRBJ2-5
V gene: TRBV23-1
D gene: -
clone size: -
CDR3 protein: ASSWGEETQY

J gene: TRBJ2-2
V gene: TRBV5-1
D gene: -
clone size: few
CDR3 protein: ASSLIPGAGAGELF

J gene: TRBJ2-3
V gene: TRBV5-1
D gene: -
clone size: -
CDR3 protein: ASSLSLSTDTQY

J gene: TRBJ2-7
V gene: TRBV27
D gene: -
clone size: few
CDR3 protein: ASSFSLGLGTYEQY

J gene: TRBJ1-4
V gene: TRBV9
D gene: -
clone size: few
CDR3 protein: ASSSSPGEKLF

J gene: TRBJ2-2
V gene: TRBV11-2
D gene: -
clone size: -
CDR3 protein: ASRSQATGELF

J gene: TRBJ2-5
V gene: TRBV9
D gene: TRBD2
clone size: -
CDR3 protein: ASTPRGDETQY

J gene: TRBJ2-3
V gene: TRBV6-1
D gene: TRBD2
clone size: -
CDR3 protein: ASSVTAGGPYGTQY